What follows is one T cell receptor beta chain and its context. The sample comes from a study of T cell changes during pregnancy in multiple sclerosis. After removal of 6 bases from V and 4 bases from J, the junction contained 3 bases not matched to a gene. CDR3 length equals 13 residues. Germline V gene data show CDR1 as SNHLY and CDR2 as FYNNEI. Libraries were prepared by immunoSEQ multiplex PCR; TCRdb keeps only in-frame clonotypes and omits some of them. Here the sample spans about 80,000 clones, about 90% being singletons. The gene calls are TRBV2 and TRBJ2-1; 7 bases are a match to TRBD2. This receptor was obtained from a female donor with multiple sclerosis, enrolled in a pregnancy study. The sample here was peripheral blood, taken before pregnancy. DNA of the CDR3: TGTGCCAGCAGAGGGGACTATTACAATGAGCAGTTCTTC. Amino acid sequence: CASRGDYYNEQFF.